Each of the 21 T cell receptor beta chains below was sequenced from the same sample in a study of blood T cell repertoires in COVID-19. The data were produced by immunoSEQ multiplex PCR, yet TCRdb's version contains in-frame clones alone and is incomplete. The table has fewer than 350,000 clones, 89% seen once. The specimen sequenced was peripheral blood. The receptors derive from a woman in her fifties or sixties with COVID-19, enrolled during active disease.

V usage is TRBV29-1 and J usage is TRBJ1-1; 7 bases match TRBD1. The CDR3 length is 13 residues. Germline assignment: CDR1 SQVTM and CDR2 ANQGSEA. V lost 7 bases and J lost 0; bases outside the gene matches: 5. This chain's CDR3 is CSAGTAMNTEAFF. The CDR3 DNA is TGCAGCGCCGGGACAGCAATGAACACTGAAGCTTTCTTT.

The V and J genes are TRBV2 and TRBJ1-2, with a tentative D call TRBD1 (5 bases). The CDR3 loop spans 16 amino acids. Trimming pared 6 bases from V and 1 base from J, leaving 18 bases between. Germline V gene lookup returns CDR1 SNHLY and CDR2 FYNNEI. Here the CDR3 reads CASSLKMTAHNYGYTF. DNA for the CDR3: TGTGCCAGCAGCTTAAAGATGACAGCGCATAACTATGGCTACACCTTC.

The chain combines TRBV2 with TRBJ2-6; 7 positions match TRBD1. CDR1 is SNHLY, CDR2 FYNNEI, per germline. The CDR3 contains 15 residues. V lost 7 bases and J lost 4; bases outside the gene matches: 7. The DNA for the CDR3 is TGTGCCAGCATCAGGGGGTGGTCGGGGGCCAACGTCCTGACTTTC. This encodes CASIRGWSGANVLTF.

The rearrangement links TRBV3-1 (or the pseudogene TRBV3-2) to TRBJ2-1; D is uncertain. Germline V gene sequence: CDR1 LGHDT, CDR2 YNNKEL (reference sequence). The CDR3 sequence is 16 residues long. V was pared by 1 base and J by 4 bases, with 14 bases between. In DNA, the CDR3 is TGTGCCAGCAGCCAAGGTGTATCTCTGGCTTACAATGAGCAGTTCTTC. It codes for CASSQGVSLAYNEQFF.

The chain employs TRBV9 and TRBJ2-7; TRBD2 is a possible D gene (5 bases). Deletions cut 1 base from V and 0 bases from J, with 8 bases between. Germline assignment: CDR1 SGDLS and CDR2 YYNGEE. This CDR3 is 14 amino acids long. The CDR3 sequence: CASSVLADSYEQYF. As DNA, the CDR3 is TGTGCCAGCAGCGTACTAGCAGACTCCTACGAGCAGTACTTC.

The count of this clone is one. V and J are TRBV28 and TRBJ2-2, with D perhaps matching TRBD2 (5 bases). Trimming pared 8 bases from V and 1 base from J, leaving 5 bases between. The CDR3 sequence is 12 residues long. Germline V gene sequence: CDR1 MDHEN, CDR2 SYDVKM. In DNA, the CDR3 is TGTGCCAGCCGGGAGAACACCGGGGAGCTGTTTTTT. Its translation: CASRENTGELFF.

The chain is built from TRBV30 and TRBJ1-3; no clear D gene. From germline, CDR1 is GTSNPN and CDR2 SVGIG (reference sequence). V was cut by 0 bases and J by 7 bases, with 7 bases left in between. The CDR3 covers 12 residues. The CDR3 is CAWSVEGNTIYF. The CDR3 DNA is TGTGCCTGGAGTGTAGAGGGCAACACCATATATTTT.

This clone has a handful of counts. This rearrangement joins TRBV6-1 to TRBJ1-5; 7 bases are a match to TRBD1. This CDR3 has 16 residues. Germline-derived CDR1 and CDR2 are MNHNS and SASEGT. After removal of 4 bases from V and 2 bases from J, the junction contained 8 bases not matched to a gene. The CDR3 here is CASSVFQGGGNQPQHF. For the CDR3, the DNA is TGTGCCAGCAGTGTCTTCCAGGGGGGCGGCAATCAGCCCCAGCATTTT.

The CDR3 DNA reads TGTGCTAGTGGGGGCGGCAGGGGGCTTTCCTACAATGAGCAGTTCTTC. Translation gives CASGGGRGLSYNEQFF. The chain recombines TRBV12-5 with TRBJ2-1; TRBD1 matches 8 bases. This CDR3 comprises 16 residues. The germline CDR1 and CDR2 sequences are LGHNT and FRNRAP. J gave up 1 base and V 6 bases, and 8 bases lay outside the gene matches.

CDR3 coding DNA: TGTGCCAGCAGTTCTTACAGGGATTTGGGAAACACCATATATTTT. Residues: CASSSYRDLGNTIYF. This chain uses TRBV6-5 with TRBJ1-3; D possibly corresponds to TRBD1 (6 bases). Trimming left V 4 bases short and J 4 bases short, with 14 bases between. Germline V lookup: CDR1 MNHEY, CDR2 SVGAGI. The CDR3 totals 15 residues.

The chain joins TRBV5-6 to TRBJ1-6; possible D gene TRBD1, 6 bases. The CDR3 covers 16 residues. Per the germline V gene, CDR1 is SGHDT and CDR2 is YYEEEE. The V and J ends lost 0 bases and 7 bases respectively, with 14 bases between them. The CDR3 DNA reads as TGTGCCAGCAGCTTGGGGTTCGGCAGGGGAAATTCACCCCTCCACTTT. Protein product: CASSLGFGRGNSPLHF.

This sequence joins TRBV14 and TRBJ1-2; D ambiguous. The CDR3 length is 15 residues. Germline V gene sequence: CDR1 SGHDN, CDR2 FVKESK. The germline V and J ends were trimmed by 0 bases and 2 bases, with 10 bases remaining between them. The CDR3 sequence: CASSQEKTLNYGYTF. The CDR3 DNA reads TGTGCCAGCAGCCAAGAGAAGACACTCAACTATGGCTACACCTTC.

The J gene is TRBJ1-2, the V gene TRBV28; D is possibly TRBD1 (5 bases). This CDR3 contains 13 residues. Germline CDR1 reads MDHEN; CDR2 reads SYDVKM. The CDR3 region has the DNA TGTGGCGCGCAACAGGATCTAAACTATGGCTACACCTTC. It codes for CGAQQDLNYGYTF.

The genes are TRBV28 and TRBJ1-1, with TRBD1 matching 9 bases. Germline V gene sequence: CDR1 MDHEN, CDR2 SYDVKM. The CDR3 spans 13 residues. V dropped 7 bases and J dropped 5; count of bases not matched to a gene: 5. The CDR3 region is CASILTGGTEAFF. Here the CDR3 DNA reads TGTGCCAGCATCCTGACAGGGGGGACTGAAGCTTTCTTT. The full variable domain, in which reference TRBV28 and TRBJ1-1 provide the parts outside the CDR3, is DVKVTQSSRYLVKRTGEKVFLECVQDMDHENMFWYRQDPGLGLRLIYFSYDVKMKEKGDIPEGYSVSREKKERFSLILESASTNQTSMYLCASILTGGTEAFFGQGTRLTVV.

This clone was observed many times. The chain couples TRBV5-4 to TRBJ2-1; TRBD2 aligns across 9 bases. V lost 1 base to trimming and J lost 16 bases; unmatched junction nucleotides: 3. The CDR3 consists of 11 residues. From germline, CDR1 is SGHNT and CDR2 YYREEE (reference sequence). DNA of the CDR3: TGTGCCAGCAGCTTGCCTAGCGGGGAATTCTTC. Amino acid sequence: CASSLPSGEFF.

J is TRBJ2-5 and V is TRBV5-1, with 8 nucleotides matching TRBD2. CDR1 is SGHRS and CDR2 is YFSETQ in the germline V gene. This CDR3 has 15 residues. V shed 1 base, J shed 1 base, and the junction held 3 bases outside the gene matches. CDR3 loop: CASSLLGGAQETQYF. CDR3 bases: TGCGCCAGCAGCTTGCTCGGGGGGGCCCAAGAGACCCAGTACTTC.

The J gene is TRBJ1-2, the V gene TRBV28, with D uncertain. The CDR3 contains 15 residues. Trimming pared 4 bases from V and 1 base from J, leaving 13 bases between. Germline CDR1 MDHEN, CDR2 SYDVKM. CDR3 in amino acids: CASSYGSTRNYGYTF. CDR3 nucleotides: TGTGCCAGCAGTTACGGCTCGACACGTAACTATGGCTACACCTTC.

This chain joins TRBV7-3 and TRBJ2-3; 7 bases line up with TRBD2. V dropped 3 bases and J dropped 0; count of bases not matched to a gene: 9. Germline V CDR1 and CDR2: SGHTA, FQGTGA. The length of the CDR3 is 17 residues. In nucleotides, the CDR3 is TGTGCCAGCAGCTTCCCTGGGGCTAGCGGTAGCACAGATACGCAGTATTTT. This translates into CASSFPGASGSTDTQYF.

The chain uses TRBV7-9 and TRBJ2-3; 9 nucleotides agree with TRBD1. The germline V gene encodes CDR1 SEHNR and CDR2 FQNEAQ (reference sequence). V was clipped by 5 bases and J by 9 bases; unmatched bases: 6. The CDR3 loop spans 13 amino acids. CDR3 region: CASSPDRGRTQYF. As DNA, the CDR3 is TGTGCCAGCAGCCCTGACAGGGGGAGAACGCAGTATTTT.

The CDR3 region has the DNA TGTGCCAGCAGCCTAAGGCTTAGGGGGGGGGCGCGGGAGCAAGAGACCCAGTACTTC. It yields the protein CASSLRLRGGAREQETQYF. The gene calls are TRBV11-2 and TRBJ2-5; D perhaps matches TRBD2 (7 bases). This CDR3 contains 19 residues. Germline V gene data show CDR1 as SGHAT and CDR2 as FQNNGV. V lost 5 bases and J lost 2, with 27 bases in between.

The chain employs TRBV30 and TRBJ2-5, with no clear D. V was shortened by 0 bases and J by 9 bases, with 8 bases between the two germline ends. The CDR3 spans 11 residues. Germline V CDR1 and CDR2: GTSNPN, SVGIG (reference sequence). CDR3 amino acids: CAWSVTEAQYF. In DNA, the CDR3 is TGTGCCTGGAGTGTAACTGAGGCCCAGTACTTC.